This T cell receptor beta chain was sequenced for a study of blood T cell repertoires in COVID-19. Sequenced by immunoSEQ multiplex PCR; TCRdb stores in-frame clones only, minus some. The sample lists 150,000 to 200,000 clones, more than 85% seen once, with roughly 7% in the top ten. This CDR3 spans 15 amino acids. V shed 6 bases, J shed 7 bases, and the junction held 6 bases outside the gene matches. Germline V gene data show CDR1 as LGHDT and CDR2 as YNNKEL (reference sequence). This chain links TRBV3-1 (or the pseudogene TRBV3-2) with TRBJ2-4, with 13 bases aligning to TRBD2. The clonotype comes from a woman over 75 in a cohort sampled during active or convalescent COVID-19. The sample comprised peripheral blood. DNA for the CDR3: TGTGCCAGCAGAGGACTAGCGGGAGTGAGGAACATTCAGTACTTC. This codes for CASRGLAGVRNIQYF.